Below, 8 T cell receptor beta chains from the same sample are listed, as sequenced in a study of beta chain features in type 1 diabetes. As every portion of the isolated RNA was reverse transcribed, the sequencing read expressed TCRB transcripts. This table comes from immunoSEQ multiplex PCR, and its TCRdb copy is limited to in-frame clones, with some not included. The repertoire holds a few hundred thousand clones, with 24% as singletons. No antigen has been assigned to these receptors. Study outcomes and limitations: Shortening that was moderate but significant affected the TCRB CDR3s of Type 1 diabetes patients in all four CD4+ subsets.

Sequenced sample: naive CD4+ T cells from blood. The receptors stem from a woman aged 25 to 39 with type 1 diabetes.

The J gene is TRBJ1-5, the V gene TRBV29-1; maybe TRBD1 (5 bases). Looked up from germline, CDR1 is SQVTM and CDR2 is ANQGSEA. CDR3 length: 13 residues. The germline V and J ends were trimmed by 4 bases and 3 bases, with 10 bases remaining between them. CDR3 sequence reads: CSVGGADNQPQHF. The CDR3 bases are TGCAGCGTTGGTGGGGCCGACAATCAGCCCCAGCATTTT.

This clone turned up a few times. The CDR3 DNA reads TGTGCCAGCAGCCTCGGACTAGCGGGATTCGGGGAGACCCAGTACTTC. It yields the protein CASSLGLAGFGETQYF. The chain carries TRBV7-9 and TRBJ2-5, with 12 bases fitting TRBD2. The CDR3 contains 16 residues. CDR1 and CDR2 from the germline V gene are SEHNR and FQNEAQ (reference sequence). The ends lost 5 bases at V and 5 bases at J; junction bases unmatched: 9.

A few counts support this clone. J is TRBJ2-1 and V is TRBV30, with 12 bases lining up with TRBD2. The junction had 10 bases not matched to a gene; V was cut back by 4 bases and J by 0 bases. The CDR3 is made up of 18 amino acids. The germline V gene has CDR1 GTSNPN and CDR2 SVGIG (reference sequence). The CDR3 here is CAWIGTSGSLSSYNEQFF. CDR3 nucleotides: TGTGCCTGGATCGGGACTAGCGGGTCCCTGAGCTCCTACAATGAGCAGTTCTTC.

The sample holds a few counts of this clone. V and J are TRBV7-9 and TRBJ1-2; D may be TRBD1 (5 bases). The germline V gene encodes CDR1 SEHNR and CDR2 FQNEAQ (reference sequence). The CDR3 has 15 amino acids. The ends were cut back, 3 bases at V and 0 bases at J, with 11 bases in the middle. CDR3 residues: CASSLGPAPNYGYTF. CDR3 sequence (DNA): TGTGCCAGCAGCTTGGGGCCGGCTCCTAACTATGGCTACACCTTC. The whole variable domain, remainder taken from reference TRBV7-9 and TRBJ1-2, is DTGVSQNPRHKITKRGQNVTFRCDPISEHNRLYWYRQTLGQGPEFLTYFQNEAQLEKSRLLSDRFSAERPKGSFSTLEIQRTEQGDSAMYLCASSLGPAPNYGYTFGSGTRLTVV.

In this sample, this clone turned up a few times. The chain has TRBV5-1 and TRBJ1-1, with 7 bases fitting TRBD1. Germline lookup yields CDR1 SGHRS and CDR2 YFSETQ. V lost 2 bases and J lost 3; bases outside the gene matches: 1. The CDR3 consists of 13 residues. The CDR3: CASSFQGDTEAFF. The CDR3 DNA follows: TGCGCCAGCAGCTTTCAGGGGGACACTGAAGCTTTCTTT.

The DNA of the CDR3 is TGTGCCAGCAGCTTCCTAGCGGGAGTAGGAGATACGCAGTATTTT. Amino acid sequence: CASSFLAGVGDTQYF. The chain combines TRBV11-2 with TRBJ2-3; 10 bases agree with TRBD2. CDR3 length equals 15 residues. Germline values: CDR1 SGHAT, CDR2 FQNNGV. V dropped 3 bases and J dropped 5; count of bases not matched to a gene: 5.

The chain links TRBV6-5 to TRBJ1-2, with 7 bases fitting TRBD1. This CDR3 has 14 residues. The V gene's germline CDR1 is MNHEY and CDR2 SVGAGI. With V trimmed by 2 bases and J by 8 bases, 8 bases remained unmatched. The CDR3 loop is CASSYIGQVQGYTF. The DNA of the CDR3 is TGTGCCAGCAGTTACATCGGACAGGTGCAGGGCTACACCTTC.

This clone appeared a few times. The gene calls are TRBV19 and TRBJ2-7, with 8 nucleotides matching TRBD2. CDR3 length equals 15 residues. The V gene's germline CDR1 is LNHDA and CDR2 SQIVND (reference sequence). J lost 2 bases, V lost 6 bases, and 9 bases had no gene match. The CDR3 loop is CASSRAAGVPYEQYF. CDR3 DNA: TGTGCCAGTAGCCGGGCAGCGGGAGTTCCCTACGAGCAGTACTTC.